The 7 T cell receptor beta chains reported below all come from one sample, sequenced in a study. TCRdb used MiXCR to reprocess the 5' RACE reads, holding one entry per CDR3 protein. The sample has more than 40,000 distinct CDR3 sequences, approximately 31% seen once. The sequencing sample was made of memory CD4+ T cells sorted from a lymph node. Indicated subset: memory CD4+ T cells, CD4+CD45RO+CD25-. These receptors were taken from a female donor with breast cancer.

This clonotype was detected only a few times. At one of its ends the junction is not consistent with the germline gene, which may arise from a read error. This chain connects TRBV7-8 to TRBJ2-3; D remains ambiguous. Looked up from germline, CDR1 is SGHVS and CDR2 is FQNEAQ. The CDR3 length is 13 residues. CDR3 in DNA: TGTGCCAGCAGCTTATTAGGCACAGATACGCAGTTTTTT. Translating it yields CASSLLGTDTQFF.

In its sample, this clonotype was seen a few times. This chain links TRBV7-3 with TRBJ2-1; D possibly corresponds to TRBD2 (6 bases). Germline CDR1 reads SGHTA; CDR2 reads FQGTGA. With 5 bases removed from V and 9 bases from J, the gap between germline ends came to 14 bases. The CDR3 runs to 13 residues. The CDR3 DNA reads as TGTGCCAGCAGCAACGGAGGGAACTCTGAGCAGTTCTTC. It specifies CASSNGGNSEQFF. Variable domain in full (rest from reference TRBV7-3 and TRBJ2-1): GAGVSQTPSNKVTEKGKYVELRCDPISGHTALYWYRQSLGQGPEFLIYFQGTGAADDSGLPNDRFFAVRPEGSVSTLKIQRTERGDSAVYLCASSNGGNSEQFFGPGTRLTVL.

The chain employs TRBV4-1 and TRBJ2-1; 11 bases agree with TRBD2. Looked up from germline, CDR1 is MGHRA and CDR2 is YSYEKL. The CDR3 consists of 17 residues. V trimming: 2 bases; J trimming: 9 bases; junction bases outside the gene matches: 12. DNA for the CDR3: TGCGCCAGCAGCCAAAGTGTAGCGGGAGGGCCTTCCGGTGAGCAGTTCTTC. It translates to CASSQSVAGGPSGEQFF.

This clonotype was found once. J is TRBJ2-1 and V is TRBV4-1; D might be TRBD1 (6 bases). This CDR3 is built from 14 residues. The germline CDR1 and CDR2 sequences are MGHRA and YSYEKL. The ends were cut back, 5 bases at V and 5 bases at J, with 13 bases in the middle. The CDR3 sequence: CASSYRDTNNEQFF. CDR3 in DNA: TGCGCCAGCAGCTACCGGGACACGAACAATGAGCAGTTCTTC.

The rearrangement joins TRBV11-2 to TRBJ2-3, with 14 bases fitting TRBD2. J lost 6 bases, V lost 7 bases, and 9 bases had no gene match. The CDR3 consists of 16 residues. Germline V gene data show CDR1 as SGHAT and CDR2 as FQNNGV. The DNA of the CDR3 is TGTGCCAGCATGCCGACTAGCGGGGGGGTGTCTGATACGCAGTATTTT. Encoded protein: CASMPTSGGVSDTQYF.

Written as DNA, the CDR3 is TGTGCCAGCAGCCAAGCCCGGACAGCGAACACTGAAGCTTTCTTT. Translating it yields CASSQARTANTEAFF. The chain uses TRBV4-2 and TRBJ1-1; D possibly corresponds to TRBD1 (6 bases). V was pared by 1 base and J by 1 base, with 10 bases between. Germline CDR1 and CDR2: LGHNA and YNFKEQ. The CDR3 spans 15 residues.

This clonotype showed up just a few times. The chain uses TRBV24-1 and TRBJ1-1; no reliable D call. The CDR3 is 12 amino acids. Per germline, CDR1 KGHDR and CDR2 SFDVKD. Trimming cost V 2 bases and J 3 bases, with 3 bases left between them. The CDR3 here is CATSDWDTEAFF. The CDR3 nucleotides read TGTGCCACCAGTGATTGGGACACTGAAGCTTTCTTT.